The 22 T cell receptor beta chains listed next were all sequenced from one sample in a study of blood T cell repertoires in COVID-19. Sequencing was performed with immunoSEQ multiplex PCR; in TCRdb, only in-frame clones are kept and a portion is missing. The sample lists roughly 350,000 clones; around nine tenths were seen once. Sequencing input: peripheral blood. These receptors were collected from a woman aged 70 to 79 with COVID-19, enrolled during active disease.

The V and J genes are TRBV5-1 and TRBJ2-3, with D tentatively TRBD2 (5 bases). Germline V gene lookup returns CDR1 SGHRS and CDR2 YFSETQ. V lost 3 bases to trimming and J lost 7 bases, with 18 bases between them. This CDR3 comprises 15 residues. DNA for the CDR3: TGCGCCAGCAGCTATCACGGGGAGAGGGCAAATACGCAGTATTTT. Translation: CASSYHGERANTQYF.

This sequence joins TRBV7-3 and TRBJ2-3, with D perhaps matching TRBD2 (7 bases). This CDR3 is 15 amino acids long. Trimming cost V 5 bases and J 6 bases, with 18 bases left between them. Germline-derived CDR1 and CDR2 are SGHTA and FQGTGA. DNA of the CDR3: TGTGCCAGCAGCCCCAAGGGGGGGCGCCCCGATACGCAGTATTTT. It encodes CASSPKGGRPDTQYF.

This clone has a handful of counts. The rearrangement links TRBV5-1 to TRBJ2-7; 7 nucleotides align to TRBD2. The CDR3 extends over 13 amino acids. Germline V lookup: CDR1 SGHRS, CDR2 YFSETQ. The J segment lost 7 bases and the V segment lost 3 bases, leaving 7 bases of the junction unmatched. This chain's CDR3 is CASSSNYGGEQYF. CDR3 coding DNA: TGCGCCAGCAGCTCTAACTACGGGGGGGAGCAGTACTTC.

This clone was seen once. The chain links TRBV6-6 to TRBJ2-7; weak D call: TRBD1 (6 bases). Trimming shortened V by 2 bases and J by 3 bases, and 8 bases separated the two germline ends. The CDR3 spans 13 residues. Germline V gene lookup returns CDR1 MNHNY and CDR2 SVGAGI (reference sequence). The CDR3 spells CASSYGTIYEQYF. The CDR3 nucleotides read TGTGCCAGCAGTTACGGGACAATCTACGAGCAGTACTTC.

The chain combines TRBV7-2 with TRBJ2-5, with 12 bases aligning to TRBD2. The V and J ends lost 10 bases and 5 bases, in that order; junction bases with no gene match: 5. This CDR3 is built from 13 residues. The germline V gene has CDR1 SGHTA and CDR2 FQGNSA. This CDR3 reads CATRLAGVETQYF. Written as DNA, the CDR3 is TGTGCCACCAGACTAGCGGGGGTGGAGACCCAGTACTTC.

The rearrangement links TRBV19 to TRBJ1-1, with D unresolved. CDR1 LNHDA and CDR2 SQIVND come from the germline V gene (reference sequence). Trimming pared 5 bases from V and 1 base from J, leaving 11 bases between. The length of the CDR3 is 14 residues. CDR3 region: CASSEKRSNTEAFF. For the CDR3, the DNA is TGTGCCAGTAGTGAAAAGAGATCGAACACTGAAGCTTTCTTT.

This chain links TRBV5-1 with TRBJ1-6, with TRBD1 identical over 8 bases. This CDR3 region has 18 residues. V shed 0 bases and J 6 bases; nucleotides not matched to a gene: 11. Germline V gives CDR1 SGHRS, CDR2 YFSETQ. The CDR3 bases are TGCGCCAGCAGCTTGGCCCGGCAGGGGGCTTCGGGTAATTCACCCCTCCACTTT. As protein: CASSLARQGASGNSPLHF.

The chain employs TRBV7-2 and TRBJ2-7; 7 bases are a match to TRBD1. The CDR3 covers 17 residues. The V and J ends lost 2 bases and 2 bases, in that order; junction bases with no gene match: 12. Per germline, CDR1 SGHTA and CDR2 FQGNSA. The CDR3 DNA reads TGTGCCAGCAGCTTACCACTAACAGGGGAAGTTACCTACGAGCAGTACTTC. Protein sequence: CASSLPLTGEVTYEQYF.

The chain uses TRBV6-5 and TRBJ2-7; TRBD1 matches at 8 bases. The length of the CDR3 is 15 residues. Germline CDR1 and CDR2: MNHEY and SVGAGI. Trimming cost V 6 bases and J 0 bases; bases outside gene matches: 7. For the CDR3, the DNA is TGTGCCAGCAGGATAACAGGGGGGAGCTCCTACGAGCAGTACTTC. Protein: CASRITGGSSYEQYF.

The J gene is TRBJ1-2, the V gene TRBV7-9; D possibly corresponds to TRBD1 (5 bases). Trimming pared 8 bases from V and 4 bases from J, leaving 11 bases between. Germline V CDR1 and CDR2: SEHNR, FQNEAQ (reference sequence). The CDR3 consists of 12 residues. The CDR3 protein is CASGAQGYGYTF. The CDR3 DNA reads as TGTGCCAGCGGGGCTCAGGGCTATGGCTACACCTTC.

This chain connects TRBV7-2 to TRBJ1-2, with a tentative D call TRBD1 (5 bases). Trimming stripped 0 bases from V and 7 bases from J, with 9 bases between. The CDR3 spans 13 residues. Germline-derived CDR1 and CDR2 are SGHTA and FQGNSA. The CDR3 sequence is CASSLAGAPGYTF. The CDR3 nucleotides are TGTGCCAGCAGCTTAGCTGGGGCTCCTGGCTACACCTTC.

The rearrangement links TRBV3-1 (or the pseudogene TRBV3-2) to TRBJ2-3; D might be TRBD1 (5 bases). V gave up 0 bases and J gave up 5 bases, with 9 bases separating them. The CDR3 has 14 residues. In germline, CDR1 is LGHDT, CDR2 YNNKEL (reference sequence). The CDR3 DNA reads TGTGCCAGCAGCCAAGATTCAGGGTTAGATACGCAGTATTTT. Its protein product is CASSQDSGLDTQYF.

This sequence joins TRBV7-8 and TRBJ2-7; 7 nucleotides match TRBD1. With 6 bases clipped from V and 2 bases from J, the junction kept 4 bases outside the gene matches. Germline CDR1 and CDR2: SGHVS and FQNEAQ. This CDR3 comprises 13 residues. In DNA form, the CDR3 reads TGTGCCAGCAGACCAGGGGGACCCTACGAGCAGTACTTC. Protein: CASRPGGPYEQYF.

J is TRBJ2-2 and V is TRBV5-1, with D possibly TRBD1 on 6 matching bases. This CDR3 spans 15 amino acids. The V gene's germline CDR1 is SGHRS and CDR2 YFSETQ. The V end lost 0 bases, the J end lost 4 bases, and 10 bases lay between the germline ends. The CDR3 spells CASSLEQGGTGELFF. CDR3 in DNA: TGCGCCAGCAGCTTGGAACAGGGTGGCACCGGGGAGCTGTTTTTT.

CDR3 residues: CASSKNPGQALYGYTF. The CDR3 DNA follows: TGTGCCAGCAGCAAAAACCCCGGACAGGCTCTCTATGGCTACACCTTC. This chain joins TRBV7-3 and TRBJ1-2, with TRBD1 matching 7 bases. CDR1 is SGHTA and CDR2 is FQGTGA in the germline V gene. The CDR3 is 16 amino acids. The junction had 13 bases not matched to a gene; V was cut back by 5 bases and J by 4 bases.

Written as DNA, the CDR3 is TGTGCCAGCACGCCCCCAGACAGGGGGTTCTACGAGCAGTACTTC. As protein: CASTPPDRGFYEQYF. The chain is built from TRBV6-5 and TRBJ2-7; 9 bases match TRBD1. Germline assignment: CDR1 MNHEY and CDR2 SVGAGI. This CDR3 contains 15 residues. The trim removed 7 bases at V and 3 bases at J, leaving 10 bases unmatched.

The CDR3 loop reads CASSHHQTGGGYTF. The DNA of the CDR3 is TGTGCCAGCAGCCACCACCAGACAGGGGGTGGCTACACCTTC. The chain is built from TRBV3-1 (or the pseudogene TRBV3-2) and TRBJ1-2, with 9 bases identical to TRBD1. Germline loops: CDR1 LGHDT, CDR2 YNNKEL (reference sequence). V was pared by 3 bases and J by 7 bases, with 6 bases of the junction left unmatched. The length of the CDR3 is 14 residues.

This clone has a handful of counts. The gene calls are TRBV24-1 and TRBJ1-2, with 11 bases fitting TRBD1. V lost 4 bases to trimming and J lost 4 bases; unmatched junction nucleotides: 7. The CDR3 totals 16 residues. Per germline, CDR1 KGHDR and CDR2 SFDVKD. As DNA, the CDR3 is TGTGCCACCAGTGACCTGGGGACAGGGGGTTTCTATGGCTACACCTTC. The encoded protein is CATSDLGTGGFYGYTF.

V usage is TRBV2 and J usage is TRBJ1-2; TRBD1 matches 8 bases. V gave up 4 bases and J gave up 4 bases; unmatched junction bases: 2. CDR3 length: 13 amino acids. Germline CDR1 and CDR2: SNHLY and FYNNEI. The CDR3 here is CASSGQGFYGYTF. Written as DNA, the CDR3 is TGTGCCAGCAGTGGACAGGGGTTCTATGGCTACACCTTC.

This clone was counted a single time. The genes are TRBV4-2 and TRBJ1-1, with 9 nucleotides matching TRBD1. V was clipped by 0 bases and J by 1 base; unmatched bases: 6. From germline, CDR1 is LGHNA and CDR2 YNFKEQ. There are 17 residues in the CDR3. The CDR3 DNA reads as TGTGCCAGCAGCCAAGAAGTCAGGGGACAGGGGAACACTGAAGCTTTCTTT. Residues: CASSQEVRGQGNTEAFF.

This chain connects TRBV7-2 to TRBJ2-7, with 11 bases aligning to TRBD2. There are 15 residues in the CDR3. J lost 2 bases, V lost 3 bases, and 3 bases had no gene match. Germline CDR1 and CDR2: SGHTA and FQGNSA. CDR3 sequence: CASSLTSGETYEQYF. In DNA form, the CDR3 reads TGTGCCAGCAGCTTGACTAGCGGGGAAACCTACGAGCAGTACTTC.

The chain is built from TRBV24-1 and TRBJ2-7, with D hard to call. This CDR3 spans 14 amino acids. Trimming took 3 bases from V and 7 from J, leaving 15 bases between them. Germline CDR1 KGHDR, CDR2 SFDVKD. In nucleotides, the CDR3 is TGTGCCACCAGTGATCCCTTTCCTTCGACAGAGCAGTACTTC. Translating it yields CATSDPFPSTEQYF.